This entry lists 7 T cell receptor beta chains sequenced from one sample in a study of metastatic and nonmetastatic thyroid tumors. Patients underwent thyroid surgery, and none had received any treatment before it. Through MiXCR, TCRdb re-clonotyped the PCR reads. Here the sample spans 35,000 to 50,000 clones, roughly 18% being singletons. The sequencing input was blood. The receptors come from a female donor with papillary thyroid cancer or a benign thyroid nodule (not recorded which). Some clones in this sample may be carry-over from other donors' samples.

A note on this clone: One junction end does not reproduce the germline sequence, and a read error may be involved. J is TRBJ2-2 and V is TRBV3-1, with D tentatively TRBD2 (7 bases). CDR3 length: 13 residues. The germline V gene has CDR1 LGHDT and CDR2 YNNKEL (reference sequence). The CDR3 region is CASSAPRGGGLFF. CDR3 nucleotide sequence: TGTGCCAGCAGCGCCCCGAGGGGGGGGGGGCTGTTTTTT. Variable domain in full (rest from reference TRBV3-1 and TRBJ2-2): DTAVSQTPKYLVTQMGNDKSIKCEQNLGHDTMYWYKQDSKKFLKIMFSYNNKELIINETVPNRFSPKSPDKAHLNLHINSLELGDSAVYFCASSAPRGGGLFFGEGSRLTVL.

This clone was observed a few times. This chain links TRBV28 with TRBJ2-7; tentatively, D is TRBD1 or TRBD2 (6 bases each). V shed 6 bases and J shed 0 bases, with 9 bases lying between them. Germline V gene lookup returns CDR1 MDHEN and CDR2 SYDVKM. The length of the CDR3 is 13 residues. The CDR3 DNA reads as TGTGCCAGCAGGGGGGGCCCCTCCTACGAGCAGTACTTC. This translates into CASRGGPSYEQYF.

This clone was seen ten or more times. The genes are TRBV6-1 and TRBJ2-2, with TRBD2 matching 7 bases. After removal of 6 bases from V and 2 bases from J, the junction contained 3 bases not matched to a gene. The CDR3 is made up of 14 amino acids. CDR1 is MNHNS, CDR2 SASEGT, per germline. CDR3 sequence reads: CASRPGLNTGELFF. The CDR3 region has the DNA TGTGCCAGCAGGCCGGGACTAAACACCGGGGAGCTGTTTTTT.

The chain has TRBV20-1 and TRBJ1-2; the D gene is possibly TRBD1 (5 bases). V was shortened by 3 bases and J by 6 bases, with 11 bases between the two germline ends. Germline V gives CDR1 DFQATT, CDR2 SNEGSKA (reference sequence). The CDR3 sequence is 12 residues long. The DNA of the CDR3 is TGCAGTGCTAGGTGCGTAGGGGATGGCTACACCTTC. Encoded protein: CSARCVGDGYTF.

The gene calls are TRBV3-1 and TRBJ2-3; 7 bases fit TRBD2. Trimming cost V 4 bases and J 1 base; bases outside gene matches: 5. The CDR3 sequence is 15 residues long. From germline, CDR1 is LGHDT and CDR2 YNNKEL (reference sequence). CDR3 bases: TGTGCCAGCAGCCGGTCTAGCGGCCGCACAGATACGCAGTATTTT. It codes for CASSRSSGRTDTQYF.

J is TRBJ1-4 and V is TRBV3-1; maybe TRBD1 (5 bases). V was pared by 4 bases and J by 11 bases, with 14 bases between. Germline lookup yields CDR1 LGHDT and CDR2 YNNKEL (reference sequence). The CDR3 extends over 13 amino acids. The CDR3 sequence: CASSLQGFGKLFF. In DNA, the CDR3 is TGTGCCAGCAGCCTTCAGGGTTTCGGCAAACTGTTTTTT.

This clone has a count of ten or more. This chain links TRBV28 with TRBJ2-1; 7 nucleotides match TRBD2. The V segment lost 6 bases and the J segment 4 bases; nucleotides outside the gene matches: 12. Germline loops: CDR1 MDHEN, CDR2 SYDVKM. CDR3 length: 16 residues. The CDR3 region has the DNA TGTGCCAGCAGCTCTCCGGGGCTAGCGGAATACAATGAGCAGTTCTTC. Amino acid sequence: CASSSPGLAEYNEQFF.